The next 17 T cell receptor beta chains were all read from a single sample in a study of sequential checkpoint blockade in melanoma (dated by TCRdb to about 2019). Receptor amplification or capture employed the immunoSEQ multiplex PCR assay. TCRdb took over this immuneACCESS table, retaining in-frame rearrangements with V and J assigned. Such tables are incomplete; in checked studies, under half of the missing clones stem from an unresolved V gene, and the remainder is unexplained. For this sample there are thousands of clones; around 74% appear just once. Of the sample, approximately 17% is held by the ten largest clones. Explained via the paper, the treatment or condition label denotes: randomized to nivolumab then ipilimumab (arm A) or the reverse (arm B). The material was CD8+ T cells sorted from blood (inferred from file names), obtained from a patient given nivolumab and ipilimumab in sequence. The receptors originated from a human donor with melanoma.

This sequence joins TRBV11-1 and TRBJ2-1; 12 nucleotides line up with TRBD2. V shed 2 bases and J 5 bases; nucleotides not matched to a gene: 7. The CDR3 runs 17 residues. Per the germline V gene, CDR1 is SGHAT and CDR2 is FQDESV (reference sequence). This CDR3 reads CASSLTPTSGSNNEQFF. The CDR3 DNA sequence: TGTGCCAGCAGCTTAACCCCGACTAGCGGGAGTAACAATGAGCAGTTCTTC.

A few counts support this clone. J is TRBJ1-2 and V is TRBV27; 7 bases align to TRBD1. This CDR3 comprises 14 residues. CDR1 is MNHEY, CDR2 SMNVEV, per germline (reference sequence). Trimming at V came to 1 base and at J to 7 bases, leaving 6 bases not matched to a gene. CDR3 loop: CASSLYKGARGYTF. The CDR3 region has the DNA TGTGCCAGCAGTTTATATAAGGGGGCGCGTGGCTACACCTTC.

The CDR3 region has the DNA TGTGCCAGCAGCTTTCGGGCAGGGGGTTCATACGAGCAGTACTTC. Its protein product is CASSFRAGGSYEQYF. The V gene is TRBV7-6, the J gene TRBJ2-7, with 7 bases aligning to TRBD1. Trimming took 3 bases from V and 4 from J; bases not matched to a gene: 9. The CDR3 runs to 15 residues. Germline CDR1 is SGHVS and CDR2 is FNYEAQ.

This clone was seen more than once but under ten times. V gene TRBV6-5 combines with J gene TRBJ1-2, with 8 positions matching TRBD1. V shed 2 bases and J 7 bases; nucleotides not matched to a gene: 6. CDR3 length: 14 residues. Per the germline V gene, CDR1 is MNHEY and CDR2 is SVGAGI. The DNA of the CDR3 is TGTGCCAGCAGTTACGAGGACAGGGTTCGTGGCTACACCTTC. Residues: CASSYEDRVRGYTF.

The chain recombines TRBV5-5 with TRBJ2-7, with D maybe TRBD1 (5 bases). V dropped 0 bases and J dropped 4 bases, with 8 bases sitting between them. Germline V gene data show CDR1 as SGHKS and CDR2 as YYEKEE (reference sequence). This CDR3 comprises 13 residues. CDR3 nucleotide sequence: TGTGCCAGCAGCTTGGGACAGTTTTACGAGCAGTACTTC. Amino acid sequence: CASSLGQFYEQYF.

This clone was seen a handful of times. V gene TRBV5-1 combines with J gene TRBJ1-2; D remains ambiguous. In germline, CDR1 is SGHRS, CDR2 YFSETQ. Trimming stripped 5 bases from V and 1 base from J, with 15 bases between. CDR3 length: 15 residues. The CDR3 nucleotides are TGCGCCAGCAGGGTCCGGGATAGAAATAACTATGGCTACACCTTC. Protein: CASRVRDRNNYGYTF.

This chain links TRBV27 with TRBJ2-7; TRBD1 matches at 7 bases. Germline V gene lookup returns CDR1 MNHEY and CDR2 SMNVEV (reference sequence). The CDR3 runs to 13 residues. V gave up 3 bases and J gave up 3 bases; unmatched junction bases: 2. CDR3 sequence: CASSLGQFYEQYF. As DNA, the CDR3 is TGTGCCAGCAGTTTGGGACAGTTCTACGAGCAGTACTTC.

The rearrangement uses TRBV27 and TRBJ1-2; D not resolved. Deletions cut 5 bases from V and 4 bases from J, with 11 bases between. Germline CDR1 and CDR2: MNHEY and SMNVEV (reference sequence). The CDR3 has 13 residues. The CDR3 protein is CASSPGLPYGYTF. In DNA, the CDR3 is TGTGCCAGCAGTCCCGGACTTCCCTATGGCTACACCTTC.

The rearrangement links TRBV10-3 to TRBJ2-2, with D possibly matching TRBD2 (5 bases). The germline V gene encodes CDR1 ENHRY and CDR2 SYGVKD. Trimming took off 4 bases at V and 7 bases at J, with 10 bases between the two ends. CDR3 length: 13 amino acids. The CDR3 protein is CAISGASGGELFF. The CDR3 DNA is TGTGCCATCAGTGGGGCAAGCGGCGGGGAGCTGTTTTTT.

This CDR3 is CASSQELQRSRDEQYF. The DNA of the CDR3 is TGCGCCAGCAGCCAAGAACTCCAGCGGAGCCGGGACGAGCAGTACTTC. V gene TRBV4-3 combines with J gene TRBJ2-7; tentative D call: TRBD2 (5 bases). V lost 0 bases and J lost 5, with 17 bases in between. Germline CDR1 is LGHNA and CDR2 is YSLEER. The CDR3 is 16 amino acids.

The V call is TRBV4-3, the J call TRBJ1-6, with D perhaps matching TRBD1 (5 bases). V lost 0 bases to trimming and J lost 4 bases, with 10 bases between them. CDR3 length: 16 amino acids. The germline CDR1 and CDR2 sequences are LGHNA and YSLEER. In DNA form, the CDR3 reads TGCGCCAGCAGCCAAGACCGGGGGTTATATAATTCACCCCTCCACTTT. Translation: CASSQDRGLYNSPLHF.

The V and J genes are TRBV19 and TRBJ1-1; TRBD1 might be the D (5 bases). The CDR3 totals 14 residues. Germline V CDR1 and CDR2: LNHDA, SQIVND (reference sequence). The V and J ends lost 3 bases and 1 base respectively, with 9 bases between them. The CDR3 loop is CASSIGGENTEAFF. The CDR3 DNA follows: TGTGCCAGTAGTATCGGAGGGGAGAACACTGAAGCTTTCTTT.

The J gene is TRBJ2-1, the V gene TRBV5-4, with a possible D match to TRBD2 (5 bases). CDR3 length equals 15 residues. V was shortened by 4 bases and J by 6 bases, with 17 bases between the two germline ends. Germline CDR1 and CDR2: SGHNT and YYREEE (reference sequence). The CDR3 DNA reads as TGTGCCAGCAGCGCAGCGGAGATTCAAGCCAATGAGCAGTTCTTC. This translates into CASSAAEIQANEQFF.

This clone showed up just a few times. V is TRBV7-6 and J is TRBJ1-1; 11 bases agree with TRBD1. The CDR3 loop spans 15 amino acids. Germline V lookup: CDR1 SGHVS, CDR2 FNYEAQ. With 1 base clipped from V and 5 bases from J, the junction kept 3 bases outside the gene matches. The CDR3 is CASSLDGTGGTEAFF. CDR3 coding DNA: TGTGCCAGCAGCTTAGATGGGACAGGGGGTACTGAAGCTTTCTTT.

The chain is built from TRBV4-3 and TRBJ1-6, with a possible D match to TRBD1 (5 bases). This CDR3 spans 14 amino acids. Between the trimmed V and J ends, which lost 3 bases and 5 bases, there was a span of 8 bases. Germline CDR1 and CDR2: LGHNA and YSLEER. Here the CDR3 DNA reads TGCGCCAGCAGCCAGGGGCAGGATAATTCACCCCTCCACTTT. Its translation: CASSQGQDNSPLHF.

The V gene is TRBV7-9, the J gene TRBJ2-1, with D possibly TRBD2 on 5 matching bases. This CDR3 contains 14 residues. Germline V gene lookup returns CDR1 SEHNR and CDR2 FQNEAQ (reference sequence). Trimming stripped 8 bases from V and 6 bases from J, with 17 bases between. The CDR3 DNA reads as TGTGCCAGCCGTTATAAGGTGGAGGCCAATGAGCAGTTCTTC. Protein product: CASRYKVEANEQFF.

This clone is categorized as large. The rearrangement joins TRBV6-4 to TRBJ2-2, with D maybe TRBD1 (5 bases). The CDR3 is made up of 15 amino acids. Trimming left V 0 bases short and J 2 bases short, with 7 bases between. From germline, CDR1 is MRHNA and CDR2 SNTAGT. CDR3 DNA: TGTGCCAGCAGTGACTCGGACATAAACACCGGGGAGCTGTTTTTT. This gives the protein CASSDSDINTGELFF.